This T cell receptor beta chain was identified during a study of CD4 T cells in relation to SARS-CoV-2 and coronaviruses. Study overall: Crossreactive spike epitopes shared across donors were mapped to their HLA restriction.

TCRdb keeps only in-frame clones here, not all; method: immunoSEQ multiplex PCR. The repertoire holds around 20,000 clones, about 70% seen once, with 19% in the top ten. Trimming pared 3 bases from V and 7 bases from J, leaving 10 bases between. The CDR3 sequence is 13 residues long. Germline CDR1 and CDR2: MNHNS and SASEGT. The unexposed donors gave CD4+ T cells in about 2010-2019, prior to COVID-19. Isolation of CD4+ T cells took place after around 11 days in culture. On days 3 and 7, cultures got half fresh IL-2 medium. This clone appeared a few times. Antigen: not known. This sequence joins TRBV6-1 and TRBJ1-5, with D uncertain. The origin of this receptor is a human donor in good health. Sample: CD4+ T cells from PBMCs, cultured in vitro. DNA for the CDR3: TGTGCCAGCAGTGATGTGCCTAAACAGCCCCAGCATTTT. It yields the protein CASSDVPKQPQHF.